Included here is one T cell receptor beta chain sequence, with context. Its matching antigen is unknown. With 1 base removed from V and 7 bases from J, the gap between germline ends came to 8 bases. Germline lookup yields CDR1 SEHNR and CDR2 FQNEAQ (reference sequence). The CDR3 loop spans 12 amino acids. Sequenced by immunoSEQ multiplex PCR; TCRdb stores in-frame clones only, minus some. The repertoire includes 160,000 or so clones, 87% of them detected once, and 1.4% sits in the top ten. The data derive from a study of cytomegalovirus exposure and HLA in healthy donors. Study outcomes and limitations: The tendency of first-cohort TCR clusters to co-occur in the roughly 110 validation repertoires was identified by a subsequent analysis. It was fewer than 200 TCR beta chains that were listed as cytomegalovirus-associated.

The clonotype was recovered from a woman aged 30 to 39 in good health and CMV-seronegative. V gene TRBV7-9 combines with J gene TRBJ2-7; unclear D gene. The sequenced sample consisted of PBMCs. CDR3 DNA: TGTGCCAGCAGCTTAGGTGGGCAGGAGCAGTACTTC. Its translation: CASSLGGQEQYF.